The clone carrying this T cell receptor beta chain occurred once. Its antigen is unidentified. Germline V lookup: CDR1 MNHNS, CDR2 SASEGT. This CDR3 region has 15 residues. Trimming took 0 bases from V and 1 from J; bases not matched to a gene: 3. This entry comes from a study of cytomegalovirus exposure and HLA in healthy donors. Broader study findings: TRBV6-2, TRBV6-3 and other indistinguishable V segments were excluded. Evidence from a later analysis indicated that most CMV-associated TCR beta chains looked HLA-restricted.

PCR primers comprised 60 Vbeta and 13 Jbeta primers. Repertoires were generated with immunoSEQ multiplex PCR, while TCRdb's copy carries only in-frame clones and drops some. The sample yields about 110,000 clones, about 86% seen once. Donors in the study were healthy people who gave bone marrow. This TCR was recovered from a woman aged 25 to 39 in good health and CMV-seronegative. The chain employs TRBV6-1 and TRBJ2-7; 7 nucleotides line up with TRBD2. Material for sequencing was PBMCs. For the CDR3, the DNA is TGTGCCAGCAGTGAAGCTGGAGCGGGATCCTACGAGCAGTACTTC. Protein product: CASSEAGAGSYEQYF.